This T cell receptor (beta chain) originates from a study of patients and donors after allogeneic stem cell transplantation. TCRdb reprocessed the RT-PCR reads via MiXCR and lists one record per CDR3 protein. The table has about 230,000 distinct CDR3 sequences, about 14% seen once. This clonotype was found a few times. This receptor was identified in a human donor who was either an allogeneic HSCT recipient or a stem cell or donor lymphocyte infusion donor (not recorded which). It is not recorded whose cells these are; they may come from a transplant donor. The sample comprised blood, either unsorted or a sorted T cell fraction (not recorded which).

The CDR3 bases are TGTGCCAGCAGGGAAGAGCGGGGTTGGACGGCGGAGCAGTACTTC. As protein: CASREERGWTAEQYF. The chain uses TRBV5-6 and TRBJ2-7; 7 nucleotides line up with TRBD2. The CDR3 runs 15 residues. From germline, CDR1 is SGHDT and CDR2 YYEEEE. J gave up 7 bases and V 5 bases, and 15 bases lay outside the gene matches.